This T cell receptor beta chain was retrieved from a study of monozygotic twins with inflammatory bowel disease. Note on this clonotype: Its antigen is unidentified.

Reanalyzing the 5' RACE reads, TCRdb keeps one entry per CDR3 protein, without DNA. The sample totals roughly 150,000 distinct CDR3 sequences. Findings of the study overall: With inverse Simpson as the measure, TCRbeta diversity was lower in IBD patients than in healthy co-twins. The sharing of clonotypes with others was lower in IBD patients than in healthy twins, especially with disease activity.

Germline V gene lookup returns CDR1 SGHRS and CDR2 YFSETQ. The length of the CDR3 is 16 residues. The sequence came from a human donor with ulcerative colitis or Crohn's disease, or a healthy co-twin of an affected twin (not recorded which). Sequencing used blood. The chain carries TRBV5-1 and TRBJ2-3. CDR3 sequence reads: CASGVGYGGPTDTQYF.